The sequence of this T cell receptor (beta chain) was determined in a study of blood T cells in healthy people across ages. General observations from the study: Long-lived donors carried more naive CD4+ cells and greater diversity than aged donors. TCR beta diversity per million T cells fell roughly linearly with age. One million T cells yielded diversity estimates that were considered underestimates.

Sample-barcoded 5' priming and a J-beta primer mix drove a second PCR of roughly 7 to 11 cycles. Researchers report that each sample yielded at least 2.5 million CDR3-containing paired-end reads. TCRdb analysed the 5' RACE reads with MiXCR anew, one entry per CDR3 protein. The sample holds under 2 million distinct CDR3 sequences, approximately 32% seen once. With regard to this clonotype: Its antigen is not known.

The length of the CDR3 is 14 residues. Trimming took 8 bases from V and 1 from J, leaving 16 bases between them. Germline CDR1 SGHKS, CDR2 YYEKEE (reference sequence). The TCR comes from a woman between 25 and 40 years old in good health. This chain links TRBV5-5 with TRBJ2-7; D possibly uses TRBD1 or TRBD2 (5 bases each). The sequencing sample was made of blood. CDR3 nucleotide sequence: TGTGCCAGTAGAACCGGGACCGTATCCTACGAGCAGTACTTC. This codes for CASRTGTVSYEQYF.